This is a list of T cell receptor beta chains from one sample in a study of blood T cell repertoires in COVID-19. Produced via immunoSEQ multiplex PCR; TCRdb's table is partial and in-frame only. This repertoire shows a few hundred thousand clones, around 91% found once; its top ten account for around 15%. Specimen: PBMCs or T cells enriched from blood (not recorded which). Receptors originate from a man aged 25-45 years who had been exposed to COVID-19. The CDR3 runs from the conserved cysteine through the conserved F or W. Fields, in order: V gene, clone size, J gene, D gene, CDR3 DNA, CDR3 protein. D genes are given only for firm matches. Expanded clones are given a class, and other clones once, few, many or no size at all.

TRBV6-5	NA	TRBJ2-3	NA	TGTGCCAGCAGTTACTCGGTTTTCGCGGGCACGCAGTATTTT	CASSYSVFAGTQYF
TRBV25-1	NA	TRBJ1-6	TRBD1	TGTGCCAGCAGTGCGGGGACAGGGTTTTTCCACTTT	CASSAGTGFFHF
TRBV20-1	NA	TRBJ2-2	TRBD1	TGCAGTGCTAGTGACAGGGGGCGCACCGGGGAGCTGTTTTTT	CSASDRGRTGELFF
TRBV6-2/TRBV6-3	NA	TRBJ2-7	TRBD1	TGTGCCAGCAGTTACAGGCCCTCGGGGGACAGGGAGGGCGAGCAGTACTTC	CASSYRPSGDREGEQYF
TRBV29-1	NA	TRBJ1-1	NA	TGCAGCGCGGCATCCTCGGGAGCTTTCTTT	CSAASSGAFF
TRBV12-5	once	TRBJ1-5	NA	TGTGCTAGTGGTTTAGAATACTATAGCAATCAGCCCCAGCATTTT	CASGLEYYSNQPQHF
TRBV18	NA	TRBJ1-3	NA	TGTGCCAGCTCACCGACAGGACAACTGAGGGGAAACACCATATATTTT	CASSPTGQLRGNTIYF
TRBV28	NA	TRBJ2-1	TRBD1	TGTGCCAGCAGTTTTAGGGACAGGGAGTACAATGAGCAGTTCTTC	CASSFRDREYNEQFF
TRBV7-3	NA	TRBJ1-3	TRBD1	TGTGCCAGCAGCCCAACCGGGACAGCTGGAAACACCATATATTTT	CASSPTGTAGNTIYF
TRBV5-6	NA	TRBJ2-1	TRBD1	TGTGCCAGCAGCTTTCGGACAGGGAGCAATGAGCAGTTCTTC	CASSFRTGSNEQFF
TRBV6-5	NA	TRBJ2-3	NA	TGTGCCGGGGGACACCCCACAGATACGCAGTATTTT	CAGGHPTDTQYF
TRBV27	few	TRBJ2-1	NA	TGTGCCAGCACCCCAGTTAGGGGTTATAGGCAGTTCTTC	CASTPVRGYRQFF
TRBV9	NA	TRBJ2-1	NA	TGTGCCAGCAGCTCAGGACTACGCCCTTACAATGAGCAGTTCTTC	CASSSGLRPYNEQFF
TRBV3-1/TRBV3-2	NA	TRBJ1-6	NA	TGTGCCAGCAGCCAAGATAGTTCACCCCTCCACTTT	CASSQDSSPLHF
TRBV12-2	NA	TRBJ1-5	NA	TGTGCAAGTCGCTTCTTAAGCGGGGGCAATCAGCCCCAGCATTTT	CASRFLSGGNQPQHF
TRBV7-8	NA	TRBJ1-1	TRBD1	TGTGCCAGCAGCCTCGGCGTAGGGGGCCAAGGGAACACTGAAGCTTTCTTT	CASSLGVGGQGNTEAFF
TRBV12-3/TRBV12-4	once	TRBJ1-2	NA	TGTGCCAGCAGTTTATGGCAGGGGCGCGGCTACACCTTC	CASSLWQGRGYTF
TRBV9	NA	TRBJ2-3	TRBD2	TGTGCCAGCAGCGTAGAGGCTAGCGGGGGGGCAAGGGGAGATACGCAGTATTTT	CASSVEASGGARGDTQYF
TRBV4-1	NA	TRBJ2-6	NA	TGCGCCAGCAGCCAAACATCCAGGTATGGGGCCAACGTCCTGACTTTC	CASSQTSRYGANVLTF
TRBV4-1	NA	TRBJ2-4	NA	TGCGCCAGCAGCCAAATCGGGGGATCCCGTTACTTC	CASSQIGGSRYF
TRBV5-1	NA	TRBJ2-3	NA	TGCGCCAGCAGGGGTTGGGTCCTAGGAGATACGCAGTATTTT	CASRGWVLGDTQYF
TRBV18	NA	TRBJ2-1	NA	TGTGCCAGCTCACCACGGATCGACATACAACCCTACAATGAGCAGTTCTTC	CASSPRIDIQPYNEQFF
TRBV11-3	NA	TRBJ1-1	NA	TGTGCCAGCAGCTTACACTCGAACACTGAAGCTTTCTTT	CASSLHSNTEAFF
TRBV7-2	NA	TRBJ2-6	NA	TGTGCCAGCAGCTCCGCGGGGTCTGGGGCCAACGTCCTGACTTTC	CASSSAGSGANVLTF
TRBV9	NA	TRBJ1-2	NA	TGTGCCAGCAGCCCCCAGGCAGGGAACTATGGCTACACCTTC	CASSPQAGNYGYTF
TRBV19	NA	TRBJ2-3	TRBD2	TGTGCCAGCTCTGGACTAGCGGGGCGACCGGGGGATACGCAGTATTTT	CASSGLAGRPGDTQYF
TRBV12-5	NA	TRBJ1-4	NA	TGTGCTAGTGTAGGGGCCCAAATAGGGGGTAATGAAAAACTGTTTTTT	CASVGAQIGGNEKLFF
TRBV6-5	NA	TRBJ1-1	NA	TGTGCCAGCTCGACTGGACTGCTGAACACTGAAGCTTTCTTT	CASSTGLLNTEAFF
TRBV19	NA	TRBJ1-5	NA	TGTGCCAGTAGTATTGGCAGGGGCAATCAGCCCCAGCATTTT	CASSIGRGNQPQHF
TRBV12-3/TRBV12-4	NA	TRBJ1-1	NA	TGTGCCAGCAGTCGCGGGATATTCACTGAAGCTTTCTTT	CASSRGIFTEAFF
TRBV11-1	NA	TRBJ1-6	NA	TGTGCCAGCAGCTGGGCCTCCGGGGATTCACCCCTCCACTTT	CASSWASGDSPLHF
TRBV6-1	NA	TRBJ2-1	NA	TGTGCCAGCAGTGAAGGGACATCTCACGGTGAGCAGTTCTTC	CASSEGTSHGEQFF
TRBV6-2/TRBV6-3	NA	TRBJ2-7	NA	TGTGCCAGCAGTTCCAGGACATTCTCCTACGAGCAGTACTTC	CASSSRTFSYEQYF
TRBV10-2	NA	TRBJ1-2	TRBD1	TGCGCCAGCAGAAACCTACAGGGGGACTATGGCTACACCTTC	CASRNLQGDYGYTF
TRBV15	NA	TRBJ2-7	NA	TGTGCCACCAGCAGAGTTGGGGGGTACGAGCAGTACTTC	CATSRVGGYEQYF
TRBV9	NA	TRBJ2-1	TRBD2	TGTGCCAGCAGCGTAGTACTAGCGGGGATCAATGAGCAGTTCTTC	CASSVVLAGINEQFF
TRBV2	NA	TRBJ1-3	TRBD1	TGTGCCAGCAAATTACAGGGGTTTGGACACTCTGGAAACACCATATATTTT	CASKLQGFGHSGNTIYF
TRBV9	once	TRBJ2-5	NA	TGTGCCAGCAGCGCTCGGGACTCCTGGGGGGAGACCCAGTACTTC	CASSARDSWGETQYF
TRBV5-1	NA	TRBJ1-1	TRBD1	TGCGCCAGCAGCGATGACAGGGCCGGGCCGGGTGCTTTCTTT	CASSDDRAGPGAFF
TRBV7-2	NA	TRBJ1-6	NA	TGTGCCAGCAGCTGGAGCTCCTATAATTCACCCCTCCACTTT	CASSWSSYNSPLHF
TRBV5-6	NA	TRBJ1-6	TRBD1	TGTGCCAGCAGCAGCGGGACAGGGTTTGTTTCTTCACCCCTCCACTTT	CASSSGTGFVSSPLHF
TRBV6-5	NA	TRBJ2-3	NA	TGTGCCAGCAGTTACAGGGAGCGTGACACAGATACGCAGTATTTT	CASSYRERDTDTQYF
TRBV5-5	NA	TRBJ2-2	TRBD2	TGTGCCAGTAAAAGGAGCGGGGTGAACTCGAACACCGGGGAGCTGTTTTTT	CASKRSGVNSNTGELFF
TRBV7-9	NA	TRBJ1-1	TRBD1	TGTGCCAGCAGCTTAGAGGGGGCGGGCACTGAAGCTTTCTTT	CASSLEGAGTEAFF
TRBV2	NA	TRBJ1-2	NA	TGTGCCAGCACGTTTGGGCATGGCTACACCTTC	CASTFGHGYTF
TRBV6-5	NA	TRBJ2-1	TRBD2	TGTGCCACGATTAGCCCGGGACTAGTCGCGTTCTTC	CATISPGLVAFF
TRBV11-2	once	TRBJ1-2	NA	TGTGCCAGCAGCTTAGACAGGGGCTACACCTTC	CASSLDRGYTF
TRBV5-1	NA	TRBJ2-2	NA	TGCGCCAGCAGGGCGAGGACAGACGGGGAGCTGTTTTTT	CASRARTDGELFF
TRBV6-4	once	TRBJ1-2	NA	TGTGCCAGCTCAGGGCTAAATGGCTACACCTTC	CASSGLNGYTF
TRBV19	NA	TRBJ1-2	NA	TGTGCCAGTAGTGGGAGAGACCGTTCCTATGGCTACACCTTC	CASSGRDRSYGYTF